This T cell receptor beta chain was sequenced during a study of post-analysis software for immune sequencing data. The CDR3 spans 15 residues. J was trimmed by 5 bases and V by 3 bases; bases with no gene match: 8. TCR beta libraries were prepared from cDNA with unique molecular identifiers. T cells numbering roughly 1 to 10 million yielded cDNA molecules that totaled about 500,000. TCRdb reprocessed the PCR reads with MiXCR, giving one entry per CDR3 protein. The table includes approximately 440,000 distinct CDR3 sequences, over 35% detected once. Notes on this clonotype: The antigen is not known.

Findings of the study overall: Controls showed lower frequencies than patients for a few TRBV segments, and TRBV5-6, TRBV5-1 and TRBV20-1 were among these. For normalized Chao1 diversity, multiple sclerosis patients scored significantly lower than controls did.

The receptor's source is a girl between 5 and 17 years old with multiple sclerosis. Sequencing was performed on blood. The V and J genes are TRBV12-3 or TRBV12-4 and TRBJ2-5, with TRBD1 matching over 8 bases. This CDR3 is CASSLAGQVSETQYF. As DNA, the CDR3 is TGTGCCAGCAGTTTGGCGGGACAGGTGTCTGAGACCCAGTACTTC.